Shown below are 28 T cell receptor beta chains from a single sample sequenced in a study of neurological immune-mediated disorders. TCRdb redid the calling of the 5' RACE reads with MiXCR, one entry per CDR3 protein. The data contain about 10,000 distinct CDR3 sequences, roughly 21% of them seen just once; the ten biggest clones take up about 53%. Material for sequencing was CD8+ T cells from blood. These receptors were obtained from a woman aged 55-70 years with HTLV-1-associated myelopathy (HAM/TSP).

The chain joins TRBV5-5 to TRBJ1-5; D call uncertain. From germline, CDR1 is SGHKS and CDR2 YYEKEE (reference sequence). The length of the CDR3 is 16 residues. Trimming removed 2 bases at V and 0 bases at J, with 12 bases between. The CDR3 reads CASSFTGSFSNQPQHF. CDR3 nucleotide sequence: TGTGCCAGCAGCTTCACGGGTTCCTTTAGCAATCAGCCCCAGCATTTT.

In this sample, this clonotype turned up many times. This chain links TRBV20-1 with TRBJ2-7, with 7 bases aligning to TRBD1. CDR3 length equals 13 residues. Germline V lookup: CDR1 DFQATT, CDR2 SNEGSKA (reference sequence). V shed 3 bases and J 2 bases; nucleotides not matched to a gene: 4. CDR3 protein: CSASRTGPYEQYF. CDR3 DNA: TGCAGTGCTAGCCGGACAGGACCCTACGAGCAGTACTTC.

This clonotype was recorded at least ten times. V usage is TRBV7-8 and J usage is TRBJ2-7; the match to TRBD2 covers 7 bases. The CDR3 is 12 amino acids. The germline V gene encodes CDR1 SGHVS and CDR2 FQNEAQ. Losses at the gene ends were 7 bases for V and 3 bases for J; bases not matched to a gene: 3. In nucleotides, the CDR3 is TGTGCCAGCATTGGGAGGGACTACGAGCAGTACTTC. It is translated as CASIGRDYEQYF.

This clonotype was picked up many times. The V gene is TRBV20-1, the J gene TRBJ1-1, with 10 bases identical to TRBD1. Looked up from germline, CDR1 is DFQATT and CDR2 is SNEGSKA (reference sequence). V shed 6 bases, J shed 1 base, and the junction held 8 bases outside the gene matches. CDR3 length equals 15 residues. The CDR3 DNA sequence: TGCAGTGCGGAAGGGACAGGGGCCGCGAACACTGAAGCTTTCTTT. The encoded protein is CSAEGTGAANTEAFF.

The V gene is TRBV20-1, the J gene TRBJ2-5; tentatively, D is TRBD1 or TRBD2 (5 bases each). Germline values: CDR1 DFQATT, CDR2 SNEGSKA (reference sequence). This CDR3 comprises 12 residues. Trimming shortened V by 7 bases and J by 4 bases, and 13 bases separated the two germline ends. The CDR3 bases are TGCAGTGTCCGGTCCGGGGCAGAGACCCAGTACTTC. Residues: CSVRSGAETQYF.

V is TRBV19 and J is TRBJ2-4, with D perhaps TRBD1 or TRBD2 (7 bases each). CDR3 length: 16 amino acids. V was pared by 5 bases and J by 9 bases, with 23 bases between. CDR1 and CDR2 from the germline V gene are LNHDA and SQIVND (reference sequence). This chain's CDR3 is CASSLATGRERGIQYF. CDR3 nucleotide sequence: TGTGCCAGTAGTCTCGCGACAGGGAGGGAACGGGGCATTCAGTACTTC.

The chain links TRBV5-4 to TRBJ2-1; 10 bases match TRBD2. Germline-derived CDR1 and CDR2 are SGHNT and YYREEE (reference sequence). With V trimmed by 5 bases and J by 7 bases, 9 bases remained unmatched. The CDR3 is 15 residues long. The CDR3 is CASSNPGLASNEQFF. The CDR3 DNA reads TGTGCCAGCAGTAACCCGGGACTAGCGTCAAATGAGCAGTTCTTC.

This clonotype was recorded at least ten times. The V and J genes are TRBV11-2 and TRBJ2-2, with D hard to call. Trimming removed 4 bases from V and 1 base from J, with 10 bases in between. This CDR3 region has 15 residues. Germline assignment: CDR1 SGHAT and CDR2 FQNNGV. Here the CDR3 reads CASSSLVQNTGELFF. The CDR3 DNA reads as TGTGCCAGCAGCTCCTTGGTGCAGAACACCGGGGAGCTGTTTTTT.

In its sample, this clonotype was seen many times. The chain has TRBV4-1 and TRBJ1-1, with D perhaps matching TRBD1 (5 bases). V dropped 0 bases and J dropped 5 bases, with 13 bases sitting between them. The CDR3 covers 15 residues. Germline V gene sequence: CDR1 MGHRA, CDR2 YSYEKL. CDR3 amino acids: CASSQDNRIGTEAFF. The CDR3 DNA follows: TGCGCCAGCAGCCAAGATAACAGGATCGGGACTGAAGCTTTCTTT.

The chain has TRBV12-3 or TRBV12-4 and TRBJ2-7; D is unclear. This CDR3 contains 13 residues. Trimming took off 2 bases at V and 1 base at J, with 6 bases between the two ends. CDR3 coding DNA: TGTGCCAGCAGTTTACGTAGGTCCTACGAGCAGTACTTC. It codes for CASSLRRSYEQYF.

This clonotype was observed many times. The chain uses TRBV7-9 and TRBJ2-7; D gene uncertain. Trimming shortened V by 1 base and J by 6 bases, and 7 bases separated the two germline ends. CDR3 length: 12 amino acids. Germline-derived CDR1 and CDR2 are SEHNR and FQNEAQ (reference sequence). For the CDR3, the DNA is TGTGCCAGCAGCTTAGGGGGTTCCGAGCAGTACTTC. Amino acids: CASSLGGSEQYF.

This clonotype was detected once. CDR3: CASSFYDSYNEQFF. As DNA, the CDR3 is TGCGCCAGCAGTTTTTACGACAGTTACAATGAGCAGTTCTTC. V gene TRBV5-1 combines with J gene TRBJ2-1, with D possibly TRBD1 on 5 matching bases. CDR3 length: 14 residues. Trimming removed 5 bases from V and 4 bases from J, with 13 bases in between. Looked up from germline, CDR1 is SGHRS and CDR2 is YFSETQ. Looking up the rest from reference TRBV5-1 and TRBJ2-1 gives the full variable domain: KAGVTQTPRYLIKTRGQQVTLSCSPISGHRSVSWYQQTPGQGLQFLFEYFSETQRNKGNFPGRFSGRQFSNSRSEMNVSTLELGDSALYLCASSFYDSYNEQFFGPGTRLTVL.

The rearrangement uses TRBV20-1 and TRBJ2-1, with D possibly being TRBD2 (6 bases). The V gene's germline CDR1 is DFQATT and CDR2 SNEGSKA (reference sequence). This CDR3 comprises 15 residues. Trimming stripped 3 bases from V and 6 bases from J, with 18 bases between. Written as DNA, the CDR3 is TGCAGTGCTAGGGACTTGGCCAGGGAGGCCAATGAGCAGTTCTTC. As protein: CSARDLAREANEQFF.

This clonotype was observed many times. The chain joins TRBV7-3 to TRBJ2-5; a possible D gene is TRBD2 (5 bases). The CDR3 is made up of 15 amino acids. Between the trimmed V and J ends, which lost 5 bases and 5 bases, there was a span of 18 bases. Germline values: CDR1 SGHTA, CDR2 FQGTGA. The CDR3 nucleotides are TGTGCCAGCAGCCCCACCCGCGGACTTAGGGAGACCCAGTACTTC. This encodes CASSPTRGLRETQYF.

This clonotype was detected ten times or more. In nucleotides, the CDR3 is TGCAGCGTTGAAGGGAAGGGAGTTGGCTATGGCTACACCTTC. As protein: CSVEGKGVGYGYTF. The gene calls are TRBV29-1 and TRBJ1-2, with D uncertain. V was shortened by 1 base and J by 4 bases, with 13 bases between the two germline ends. The CDR3 covers 14 residues. Germline V gene sequence: CDR1 SQVTM, CDR2 ANQGSEA.

The rearrangement uses TRBV3-1 and TRBJ2-3, with 8 bases matching TRBD2. The germline V gene encodes CDR1 LGHDT and CDR2 YNNKEL (reference sequence). The CDR3 extends over 17 amino acids. V trimming: 0 bases; J trimming: 3 bases; junction bases outside the gene matches: 8. This chain's CDR3 is CASSQEFAGGRTDTQYF. CDR3 DNA: TGTGCCAGCAGCCAAGAATTCGCGGGGGGAAGGACAGATACGCAGTATTTT.

This clonotype was seen repeatedly, ten times or more. The chain is built from TRBV21-1 and TRBJ1-2. TRBV21-1 is tagged as a pseudogene. CDR3 size: 9 residues. The CDR3 sequence: CASSTCYTF. In nucleotides, the CDR3 is TGTGCCAGCAGCACCTGCTACACCTTC.

The table lists this clonotype with many counts. The rearrangement uses TRBV20-1 and TRBJ2-7; D unresolved. Germline lookup yields CDR1 DFQATT and CDR2 SNEGSKA (reference sequence). Deletions cut 2 bases from V and 2 bases from J, with 10 bases between. The CDR3 spans 13 residues. CDR3 sequence reads: CSARSADPYEQYF. CDR3 coding DNA: TGCAGTGCTAGATCGGCGGACCCCTACGAGCAGTACTTC.

This clonotype was counted many times. The chain joins TRBV7-9 to TRBJ2-1; D is unresolved. V was cut by 2 bases and J by 8 bases, with 7 bases left in between. Germline lookup yields CDR1 SEHNR and CDR2 FQNEAQ (reference sequence). This CDR3 is 12 amino acids long. In DNA form, the CDR3 reads TGTGCCAGCAGCTTAATCGAACATGAGCAGTTCTTC. This translates into CASSLIEHEQFF.

This clonotype was counted at least ten times. The CDR3 DNA follows: TGTGCCAGCAGCCCGGTCGGTTACTACACAGATACGCAGTATTTT. Its protein is CASSPVGYYTDTQYF. The genes are TRBV5-5 and TRBJ2-3, with D uncertain. The CDR3 contains 15 residues. Trimming stripped 4 bases from V and 2 bases from J, with 14 bases between. CDR1 and CDR2 (germline): SGHKS, YYEKEE (reference sequence). The full variable domain, with the rest looked up from reference TRBV5-5 and TRBJ2-3, is DAGVTQSPTHLIKTRGQQVTLRCSPISGHKSVSWYQQVLGQGPQFIFQYYEKEERGRGNFPDRFSARQFPNYSSELNVNALLLGDSALYLCASSPVGYYTDTQYFGPGTRLTVL.

There are many counts of this clonotype. The genes are TRBV20-1 and TRBJ1-2; D is undetermined. The CDR3 consists of 13 residues. V was trimmed by 1 base and J by 0 bases, leaving 6 bases between them. The germline V gene has CDR1 DFQATT and CDR2 SNEGSKA (reference sequence). The CDR3, as DNA: TGCAGTGCTAGAGCGACGACTAACTATGGCTACACCTTC. It encodes CSARATTNYGYTF.

The sample holds many counts of this clonotype. The chain recombines TRBV10-2 with TRBJ2-1; 9 nucleotides line up with TRBD2. The CDR3 has 14 amino acids. Germline V gene sequence: CDR1 WSHSY, CDR2 SAAADI. V lost 5 bases, J lost 6 bases, and 5 bases stayed unmatched. The CDR3 reads CASSPLAGINEQFF. CDR3 coding DNA: TGCGCCAGCAGTCCGCTAGCGGGGATCAATGAGCAGTTCTTC.

This clonotype was seen ten or more times. The rearrangement joins TRBV20-1 to TRBJ2-7; tentative D call: TRBD1 (5 bases). The V gene's germline CDR1 is DFQATT and CDR2 SNEGSKA (reference sequence). This CDR3 comprises 13 residues. V was cut by 7 bases and J by 1 base, with 14 bases left in between. The CDR3 coding sequence is TGCAGTGTGGCTTGGGGCATATCCTACGAGCAGTACTTC. Its protein product is CSVAWGISYEQYF.

At least ten counts were recorded for this clonotype. This chain uses TRBV20-1 with TRBJ2-1; D perhaps matches TRBD1 (6 bases). The germline V gene has CDR1 DFQATT and CDR2 SNEGSKA (reference sequence). CDR3 length: 15 residues. V was shortened by 3 bases and J by 0 bases, with 12 bases between the two germline ends. The CDR3 nucleotides read TGCAGTGCTAGTCTCGGGGACACCTCCTACAATGAGCAGTTCTTC. It is translated as CSASLGDTSYNEQFF.

This clonotype has at least ten counts. This rearrangement joins TRBV4-1 to TRBJ2-2, with TRBD2 identical over 7 bases. The V gene's germline CDR1 is MGHRA and CDR2 YSYEKL. Losses at the gene ends were 1 base for V and 2 bases for J; bases not matched to a gene: 13. This CDR3 has 19 residues. DNA of the CDR3: TGCGCCAGCAGCCAAGCAGTCAGAGGGCTAGCGGACAACACCGGGGAGCTGTTTTTT. It is translated as CASSQAVRGLADNTGELFF.

Judged by abundance, this clonotype is medium-sized. The genes are TRBV9 and TRBJ2-6; D not certain. Germline V gives CDR1 SGDLS, CDR2 YYNGEE. CDR3 length: 15 amino acids. Trimming pared 4 bases from V and 2 bases from J, leaving 10 bases between. The CDR3 loop is CASSHPATGANVLTF. CDR3 in DNA: TGTGCCAGCAGCCACCCAGCAACTGGGGCCAACGTCCTGACTTTC.

This clonotype came up many times. The chain employs TRBV7-9 and TRBJ1-1, with D unresolved. The germline CDR1 and CDR2 sequences are SEHNR and FQNEAQ (reference sequence). There are 13 residues in the CDR3. V lost 1 base to trimming and J lost 5 bases, with 8 bases between them. The CDR3 spells CASSLGTGTEAFF. The CDR3 DNA reads as TGTGCCAGCAGCTTAGGGACGGGAACTGAAGCTTTCTTT.

This clonotype was detected many times. The chain employs TRBV29-1 and TRBJ1-5, with 9 bases matching TRBD1. CDR1 SQVTM and CDR2 ANQGSEA come from the germline V gene. The CDR3 has 15 residues. The trim removed 6 bases at V and 6 bases at J, leaving 12 bases unmatched. The DNA for the CDR3 is TGCAGCGTCCAACAGGGGGCGGGGAGTGGTCAGCCCCAGCATTTT. This sequence encodes CSVQQGAGSGQPQHF.